What follows is one T cell receptor (beta chain) and its context. The record originates from a study of shared clonotypes between healthy human individuals. On the study more broadly: Contributing individuals were two females and three males aged 18 to 49.

Germline V gene sequence: CDR1 ENHRY, CDR2 SYGVKD. Trimming removed 6 bases at V and 5 bases at J, with 16 bases between. The CDR3 spans 14 residues. Generated by immunoSEQ multiplex PCR, the TCRdb table keeps only in-frame clones and is missing some. The data hold approximately 2,000,000 clones, with about 90% observed a single time. Naive CD4+ cells were CD45RA-selected; the remaining cells were memory. V gene TRBV10-3 combines with J gene TRBJ1-2; D perhaps matches TRBD1 (6 bases). The sequence was collected from a man aged 18 to 30 in good health. Some clones in this sample may be carry-over from other donors' samples. Sample: naive CD4+ T cells from PBMCs. Regarding subset: CD45RA+ positively selected. Written as DNA, the CDR3 is TGTGCCATCAGCGGGGGCGGGGAGGGTTATGGCTACACCTTC. It specifies CAISGGGEGYGYTF.